This T cell receptor beta chain was found in a study of blood T cells in healthy people across ages (dated by TCRdb to about 2015). Study-level background: Template switching captured roughly one uniquely barcoded TCR beta cDNA molecule per two T cells in model experiments. Donors of different ages were randomly distributed across sequencing lanes to avoid experimental bias. The study measured age-related changes in TCR beta repertoire diversity using deep sequencing normalized with unique cDNA molecular identifiers. The study analyzed two additional independent replicas of 1 million unique cDNA reads from the same blood draw for two donors, one aged 18 to 29 and one aged 80 or older. The donors were split into four age groups: young (average 16 years), middle-aged (about 40), aged (more than 60) and long-lived (approximately 80).

This clonotype has only one observation. No cognate antigen has been identified for it. No per-base quality is available; no much larger clone lies one base away. Spanning cysteine to phenylalanine, the CDR3 consists of 15 amino acids. Of the read, only the CDR3 DNA is kept; its 45 bases are in frame from base 1. For CDR1 and CDR2, the germline V gene (reference sequence) lists SEHNR and FQNEAQ. V lost 5 bases and J lost 5 bases; the stretch between them is 18 bases long. Summary of the overall study and its limitations: The CMV infection status of donors was not known, potentially confounding age-related changes in expanded clonotypes. Observed TCR beta diversity per million T cells fell roughly linearly with age, and a significant reduction was already apparent by age about 43. Estimates of total diversity based on one million sequenced T cells were considered lower bounds and underestimates. Bulk unsorted PBMC profiling prevented conclusive comparison of naive and antigen-experienced compartments. Compared with the aged group, the long-lived group had more naive CD4+ T cells, fewer expanded clones and increased TCR diversity, suggesting age selection. There was a strong correlation between observed TCR beta diversity and the percentage of naive T cells measured by flow cytometry.

Receptor libraries were prepared by 5' RACE. Instrument used: Illumina HiSeq 2500. The second PCR ran for roughly 6 to 11 cycles and used a J-beta primer mix along with a sample-barcoded 5' primer. A template-switch 5' adaptor carrying 12 random nucleotides introduced a unique molecular identifier onto each TCR beta cDNA molecule. At least 3 million CDR3-containing paired-end reads were obtained from each sample. First-strand cDNA was synthesized from all RNA with the Mint cDNA synthesis kit, primed by a TRBC-specific oligonucleotide. Following uracil-DNA glycosylase treatment, all cDNA underwent a first 18-cycle PCR with the universal primers M1SS and BC2_uni_R. The paper's data handling went like this. For normalization, 1 million high-quality reads, each with a distinct molecular identifier, were randomly selected from each sample. Reads sharing molecular identifiers were discarded rather than binned into consensus sequences. CDR3 identification, clonotype clustering and error correction used MiTCR with a Q25 quality threshold and the strictest error-elimination algorithm. A nonparametric unseen species model with Euler transformation was used to estimate lower-bound total TCR beta diversity. The public reads were run again by TCRdb, first through fastp at Q25 and then through MiXCR, and only productive beta chains were kept. Rows are combined by CDR3 protein, so each entry shows the most common genes and DNA. TCRdb's processing, not the authors', yielded these V and J calls. The sample yields roughly 800,000 distinct CDR3 sequences; 58% were counted once. Together, the top ten hold approximately 21% of the sample.

Systemically healthy Caucasian individuals from Russia, roughly 40 in total and aged about 6 to 95 years, were included as donors. Each donor gave around 9.8 milliliters of peripheral blood, collected into EDTA-treated Vacutainer tubes. Ficoll-Paque density-gradient centrifugation was used to isolate PBMCs, with at least 6 million per sample. Trizol reagent was used to extract total RNA from the PBMCs, yielding at least 5 micrograms per sample. For every donor, flow cytometry on a PBMC aliquot measured the percentage of naive CD45RAhigh/CD27high T cells. The specimen sequenced was blood. The clonotype originates from a young man in good health. The chain couples TRBV7-9 to TRBJ1-2, with a tentative D gene TRBD1 over 6 matching bases. The DNA sequence is given as TGTGCCAGCAGCCTTGGGGGGCCGGGTCCTTATGGCTACACCTTC. Its amino acids are CASSLGGPGPYGYTF.